The 22 T cell receptor beta chains below were found in one sample sequenced in a study of blood T cells in healthy people across ages. A J-beta primer mix and a sample-barcoded 5' primer were used in a second PCR of roughly 7 to 12 cycles. TCRdb re-analysed the 5' RACE reads in MiXCR, keeping a single row per CDR3 protein. This sample has 1,500,000 or so distinct CDR3 sequences, with about 42% found just once. The sample was blood. These receptors were collected from a woman aged 18-35 years in good health.

The chain has TRBV28 and TRBJ2-7; D possibly corresponds to TRBD2 (7 bases). The J call may be mistaken, given a closer DNA end match to TRBJ2-5. The CDR3 runs to 15 residues. In germline, CDR1 is MDHEN, CDR2 SYDVKM. The CDR3 DNA reads as TGTGCCAGCACCACTATTGAGGGGGGGAAAGAGACCCAGTACTTC. Its protein is CASTTIEGGKETQYF.

The rearrangement joins TRBV7-2 to TRBJ2-1, with TRBD2 matching over 10 bases. The V gene end was trimmed by 6 bases and the J gene end by 5 bases; junction bases not matched to a gene: 1. The CDR3 covers 13 residues. Germline V gives CDR1 SGHTA, CDR2 FQGNSA. CDR3 residues: CASSTSGDNEQFF. CDR3 coding DNA: TGTGCCAGCAGTACTAGCGGGGACAATGAGCAGTTCTTC.

The V gene is TRBV2, the J gene TRBJ1-1; no firm D call. The CDR3 runs to 11 residues. In germline, CDR1 is SNHLY, CDR2 FYNNEI. V gave up 4 bases and J gave up 12 bases, with 12 bases separating them. CDR3 region: CASSGEVHPFF. The CDR3 DNA reads TGTGCCAGCAGTGGGGAGGTGCACCCTTTCTTT.

The CDR3 DNA sequence: TGTGCCAGCAGTGACATGCATCTAGCGGAGCAGTACTTC. It encodes CASSDMHLAEQYF. The rearrangement uses TRBV6-5 and TRBJ2-7; tentative D call: TRBD2 (6 bases). CDR1 is MNHEY and CDR2 is SVGAGI in the germline V gene. The CDR3 loop spans 13 amino acids. Deletions cut 5 bases from V and 7 bases from J, with 15 bases between.

A remark on this clonotype: One junction end does not reproduce the germline sequence, and a read error may be involved. The rearrangement joins TRBV5-1 to TRBJ1-4; 9 bases are shared with TRBD1. CDR1 and CDR2 (germline): SGHRS, YFSETQ. The CDR3 loop spans 14 amino acids. The chain's CDR3 is CTSSRDRENEKLFF. For the CDR3, the DNA is TGCACCAGCAGTCGGGACAGGGAAAATGAAAAACTGTTTTTT.

This clonotype was detected only a few times. The rearrangement links TRBV12-3 or TRBV12-4 to TRBJ1-5; TRBD1 is a possible D gene (6 bases). The CDR3 has 14 amino acids. The V and J ends lost 5 bases and 1 base respectively, with 9 bases between them. DNA for the CDR3: TGTGCCAGCAGTAAACAGGGAAGCAATCAGCCCCAGCATTTT. It is translated as CASSKQGSNQPQHF.

This clonotype was seen a handful of times. The genes are TRBV7-9 and TRBJ2-1; D gene unclear. The V end lost 4 bases, the J end lost 4 bases, and 20 bases lay between the germline ends. This CDR3 spans 17 amino acids. Per the germline V gene, CDR1 is SEHNR and CDR2 is FQNEAQ (reference sequence). In nucleotides, the CDR3 is TGTGCCAGCAGCTGGACGATGGACCGTCCTACTTACAATGAGCAGTTCTTC. Amino acids: CASSWTMDRPTYNEQFF.

The table lists this clonotype with a few counts. The rearrangement links TRBV20-1 to TRBJ1-1, with D tentatively TRBD1 (5 bases). Germline CDR1 is DFQATT and CDR2 is SNEGSKA (reference sequence). V lost 6 bases and J 4 bases, leaving 9 bases between the germline ends. The CDR3 is 11 residues long. The CDR3: CSAGEATEAFF. The DNA for the CDR3 is TGCAGTGCAGGGGAGGCCACTGAAGCTTTCTTT.

J is TRBJ2-7 and V is TRBV6-4; 9 bases fit TRBD1. Trimming cost V 4 bases and J 6 bases; bases outside gene matches: 13. CDR1 MRHNA and CDR2 SNTAGT come from the germline V gene. This CDR3 is built from 16 residues. The CDR3 sequence is CASSARLGTGTSEQYF. CDR3 bases: TGTGCCAGCAGTGCCAGGCTAGGGACAGGGACCTCCGAGCAGTACTTC.

This clonotype was detected only a few times. V usage is TRBV4-3 and J usage is TRBJ2-3; the D gene is possibly TRBD1 (5 bases). This CDR3 is built from 15 residues. Trimming removed 1 base at V and 6 bases at J, with 14 bases between. Germline loops: CDR1 LGHNA, CDR2 YSLEER. CDR3 DNA: TGCGCCAGCAGCCAAGCAAGCAGGGTCGGCGATACGCAGTATTTT. Translation gives CASSQASRVGDTQYF.

On this clonotype: Relative to the germline gene, one junction end is altered; a read error may explain this. The chain employs TRBV7-2 and TRBJ2-7; 8 bases line up with TRBD2. The CDR3 has 15 amino acids. Germline V gene sequence: CDR1 SGHTA, CDR2 FQGNSA. This CDR3 reads CANSAGGAGYNEQYF. The CDR3 coding sequence is TGTGCCAACAGCGCCGGGGGGGCGGGGTACAATGAGCAGTACTTC. Full variable domain (missing parts from reference TRBV7-2 and TRBJ2-7): GAGVSQSPSNKVTEKGKDVELRCDPISGHTALYWYRQSLGQGLEFLIYFQGNSAPDKSGLPSDRFSAERTGGSVSTLTIQRTQQEDSAVYLCANSAGGAGYNEQYFGPGTRLTVT.

This rearrangement joins TRBV3-1 to TRBJ2-3, with 12 bases matching TRBD2. Trimming took 4 bases from V and 3 from J; bases not matched to a gene: 5. CDR1 and CDR2 (germline): LGHDT, YNNKEL (reference sequence). This CDR3 is built from 16 residues. CDR3 sequence (DNA): TGTGCCAGCAGCCGGTCTGGACTAGCGGGGACAGATACGCAGTATTTT. It encodes CASSRSGLAGTDTQYF.

This sequence joins TRBV28 and TRBJ1-5; D gene uncertain. The V gene's germline CDR1 is MDHEN and CDR2 SYDVKM. The CDR3 spans 15 residues. Trimming shortened V by 3 bases and J by 2 bases, and 11 bases separated the two germline ends. The CDR3 DNA sequence: TGTGCCAGCAGTTTCAGTATGGAGGGCAATCAGCCCCAGCATTTT. This translates into CASSFSMEGNQPQHF.

The V gene is TRBV20-1, the J gene TRBJ1-1, with D hard to call. This CDR3 region has 13 residues. From germline, CDR1 is DFQATT and CDR2 SNEGSKA (reference sequence). V was clipped by 3 bases and J by 0 bases, with 8 bases between them. In DNA, the CDR3 is TGCAGTGCTAGTGGGGTTATGAACACTGAAGCTTTCTTT. Its protein is CSASGVMNTEAFF.

There are a few counts of this clonotype. The J gene is TRBJ1-2, the V gene TRBV4-2; 7 bases fit TRBD1. In germline, CDR1 is LGHNA, CDR2 YNFKEQ. Germline trimming cut 1 base from V and 2 bases from J; bases unmatched to any gene: 4. CDR3 size: 15 residues. The CDR3 is CASSQAGQKNYGYTF. CDR3 DNA: TGTGCCAGCAGCCAAGCGGGACAGAAGAACTATGGCTACACCTTC.

Comment on this clonotype: One end of the junction does not line up with germline, which may come from a read error. This rearrangement joins TRBV20-1 to TRBJ1-4, with TRBD1 matching over 7 bases. CDR3 length equals 14 residues. Looked up from germline, CDR1 is DFQATT and CDR2 is SNEGSKA (reference sequence). The CDR3 bases are TGTAGTGCTAGATGGGCACAGGGGAGTGAAAAACTGTTTTTT. Translating gives CSARWAQGSEKLFF.

This clonotype has a handful of counts. The V call is TRBV12-3 or TRBV12-4, the J call TRBJ2-7, with 9 bases fitting TRBD1. The V gene end was trimmed by 7 bases and the J gene end by 3 bases; junction bases not matched to a gene: 13. The CDR3 has 16 amino acids. The CDR3 DNA sequence: TGTGCCAGCAAAAAACCTGGGACAGGGATCCACTACGAGCAGTACTTC. This translates into CASKKPGTGIHYEQYF.

The chain links TRBV19 to TRBJ1-5; 7 bases align to TRBD1. The CDR3 has 13 amino acids. V was pared by 8 bases and J by 5 bases, with 6 bases of the junction left unmatched. Per the germline V gene, CDR1 is LNHDA and CDR2 is SQIVND (reference sequence). This chain's CDR3 is CASGVRGDQPQHF. In nucleotides, the CDR3 is TGTGCCAGTGGAGTCAGGGGGGATCAGCCCCAGCATTTT.

V gene TRBV5-6 combines with J gene TRBJ1-1; D call uncertain. The V gene lost 0 bases and the J gene lost 4 bases, with 19 bases spanning the gap. From germline, CDR1 is SGHDT and CDR2 YYEEEE. The length of the CDR3 is 17 residues. CDR3 DNA: TGTGCCAGCAGCTTGGAGGGCAGAAGGAGCCCGAGCACTGAAGCTTTCTTT. Translating gives CASSLEGRRSPSTEAFF.

This rearrangement joins TRBV7-2 to TRBJ2-3, with 7 bases aligning to TRBD2. CDR3 length: 15 residues. Trimming removed 2 bases from V and 3 bases from J; junction bases left unmatched: 5. Germline V gene data show CDR1 as SGHTA and CDR2 as FQGNSA. This CDR3 is CASSLMAGETDTQYF. CDR3 DNA: TGTGCCAGCAGCTTAATGGCGGGGGAGACAGATACGCAGTATTTT.

This chain joins TRBV14 and TRBJ2-5; D is unresolved. The CDR3 is 11 residues long. Germline V gene lookup returns CDR1 SGHDN and CDR2 FVKESK. V was clipped by 4 bases and J by 6 bases, with 6 bases between them. The chain's CDR3 is CASSPGKTQYF. The CDR3 DNA follows: TGTGCCAGCAGCCCTGGGAAGACCCAGTACTTC.

The chain employs TRBV7-6 and TRBJ1-1, with TRBD1 identical over 7 bases. Germline V gene lookup returns CDR1 SGHVS and CDR2 FNYEAQ. The CDR3 runs 15 residues. V trimming: 5 bases; J trimming: 6 bases; junction bases outside the gene matches: 12. The CDR3 DNA is TGTGCCAGCAGCCTAGACAGGGTCAGAGACGCTGAAGCTTTCTTT. Translation gives CASSLDRVRDAEAFF.